The 13 T cell receptor beta chains below were found in one sample sequenced in a study of shared clonotypes between healthy human individuals. Produced via immunoSEQ multiplex PCR; TCRdb's table is partial and in-frame only. The top ten hold 1.4% of the sample, which has some 1 million clones, around 76% seen once. The sequencing sample was made of memory CD4+ T cells sorted from blood. Subset noted: CD45RA-negative fraction. Receptors originate from a man aged 18 to 30 in good health.

This clone was detected only a few times. The V call is TRBV5-6, the J call TRBJ2-7; 7 nucleotides align to TRBD2. With 4 bases clipped from V and 2 bases from J, the junction kept 9 bases outside the gene matches. From germline, CDR1 is SGHDT and CDR2 YYEEEE. This CDR3 contains 15 residues. The CDR3: CASSPSGMVAYEQYF. CDR3 DNA sequence: TGTGCCAGCAGCCCAAGCGGGATGGTGGCCTACGAGCAGTACTTC.

This clone was counted only a few times. The DNA for the CDR3 is TGTGCCAGCAGCGTAGAGGTAGCGAGCTACGAGCAGTACTTC. This gives the protein CASSVEVASYEQYF. V gene TRBV9 combines with J gene TRBJ2-7, with a tentative D call TRBD2 (5 bases). The V gene lost 0 bases and the J gene lost 3 bases, with 10 bases spanning the gap. The CDR3 has 14 amino acids. Per the germline V gene, CDR1 is SGDLS and CDR2 is YYNGEE.

This clone has just a few counts. V is TRBV6-6 and J is TRBJ1-4, with 9 bases lining up with TRBD1. Germline assignment: CDR1 MNHNY and CDR2 SVGAGI (reference sequence). This CDR3 has 15 residues. V shed 3 bases, J shed 8 bases, and the junction held 7 bases outside the gene matches. The CDR3 coding sequence is TGTGCCAGCAGTTATCAGACAGGGGGGATGGAAAAACTGTTTTTT. Protein: CASSYQTGGMEKLFF.

DNA of the CDR3: TGTGCCAGAAAGGTGGGCAGGGCGGCCTTCCACAATGAGCAGTTCTTC. Its protein product is CARKVGRAAFHNEQFF. V usage is TRBV19 and J usage is TRBJ2-1; maybe TRBD1 (5 bases). V lost 9 bases and J lost 5, with 23 bases in between. The CDR3 runs to 16 residues. The V gene's germline CDR1 is LNHDA and CDR2 SQIVND (reference sequence).

This clone has only a few counts. The genes are TRBV30 and TRBJ2-7; D perhaps matches TRBD2 (5 bases). Trimming stripped 1 base from V and 7 bases from J, with 14 bases between. Germline V gives CDR1 GTSNPN, CDR2 SVGIG (reference sequence). This CDR3 contains 13 residues. The CDR3 region is CAWSDVISGEQYF. The CDR3 nucleotides are TGTGCCTGGAGTGATGTGATATCGGGGGAGCAGTACTTC.

The rearrangement uses TRBV7-2 and TRBJ2-2; no definite D call. The CDR3 has 15 residues. Trimming shortened V by 5 bases and J by 7 bases, and 17 bases separated the two germline ends. The germline CDR1 and CDR2 sequences are SGHTA and FQGNSA. The CDR3 spells CASSHGTPGVGELFF. The CDR3 bases are TGTGCCAGCAGCCACGGAACCCCGGGTGTCGGGGAGCTGTTTTTT.

The sample holds many counts of this clone. In the same sample, other DNA sequences code for this CDR3. The V gene is TRBV5-1, the J gene TRBJ1-4; TRBD1 matches at 10 bases. The CDR3 has 15 residues. Germline CDR1 reads SGHRS; CDR2 reads YFSETQ. V shed 1 base, J shed 6 bases, and the junction held 3 bases outside the gene matches. The CDR3: CASSLFGTGDEKLFF. The CDR3 coding sequence is TGCGCCAGCAGCTTGTTTGGGACAGGGGATGAAAAACTGTTTTTT.

The chain combines TRBV5-1 with TRBJ2-7, with D perhaps TRBD1 (5 bases). The CDR3 is 14 residues long. Germline values: CDR1 SGHRS, CDR2 YFSETQ. The germline V and J ends were trimmed by 4 bases and 5 bases, with 16 bases remaining between them. This CDR3 reads CASSPRQSAHEQYF. The DNA for the CDR3 is TGCGCCAGCAGCCCCAGACAGTCTGCCCACGAGCAGTACTTC.

This chain joins TRBV28 and TRBJ2-2; TRBD2 might be the D (5 bases). The CDR3 is 15 amino acids. V was shortened by 5 bases and J by 5 bases, with 15 bases between the two germline ends. CDR1 MDHEN and CDR2 SYDVKM come from the germline V gene. In DNA, the CDR3 is TGTGCCAGCAGTGTTTTAAGAGGGCGGACCGGGGAGCTGTTTTTT. It is translated as CASSVLRGRTGELFF.

This clone came up a few times. The rearrangement joins TRBV4-3 to TRBJ2-3, with 8 bases that match TRBD2. The CDR3 has 15 amino acids. J gave up 2 bases and V 5 bases, and 6 bases lay outside the gene matches. Germline CDR1 reads LGHNA; CDR2 reads YSLEER. The CDR3, as DNA: TGCGCCAGCAGCAGCGGGAGTTATGACACAGATACGCAGTATTTT. It translates to CASSSGSYDTDTQYF.

The chain is built from TRBV18 and TRBJ2-7; 8 nucleotides line up with TRBD1. The CDR3 covers 16 residues. Germline trimming cut 0 bases from V and 6 bases from J; bases unmatched to any gene: 10. CDR1 KGHSH and CDR2 LQKENI come from the germline V gene. The CDR3 DNA reads as TGTGCCAGCTCACCACCTTCGGCAGGGGGCTGGGGCGAGCAGTACTTC. It is translated as CASSPPSAGGWGEQYF. Complete variable domain (other parts from reference TRBV18 and TRBJ2-7): NAGVMQNPRHLVRRRGQEARLRCSPMKGHSHVYWYRQLPEEGLKFMVYLQKENIIDESGMPKERFSAEFPKEGPSILRIQQVVRGDSAAYFCASSPPSAGGWGEQYFGPGTRLTVT.

The chain joins TRBV18 to TRBJ2-2, with TRBD2 as a possible D gene (6 bases). The CDR3 sequence is 18 residues long. Trimming pared 4 bases from V and 6 bases from J, leaving 24 bases between. Germline-derived CDR1 and CDR2 are KGHSH and LQKENI. Here the CDR3 reads CASSLLRDSSLKAGELFF. In DNA form, the CDR3 reads TGTGCCAGCTCACTACTACGGGACTCCTCTTTGAAAGCCGGGGAGCTGTTTTTT.

The table lists this clone with a count of one. The chain combines TRBV6-5 with TRBJ2-7; possible D gene TRBD2, 6 bases. Germline values: CDR1 MNHEY, CDR2 SVGAGI. V dropped 4 bases and J dropped 3 bases, with 10 bases sitting between them. This CDR3 region has 13 residues. The CDR3 protein is CASSSGLFYEQYF. DNA of the CDR3: TGTGCCAGCAGTTCGGGACTTTTCTACGAGCAGTACTTC.